This TCR beta chain was recovered during a study of shared clonotypes between healthy human individuals. Both subsets, CD45RA+ naive and CD45RA-negative memory, were split from the CD4+ cells. The table came from immunoSEQ multiplex PCR; TCRdb's copy has only in-frame clones and leaves some out. The sample includes 2 million to 2.5 million clones, approximately 94% of them seen just once. Per germline, CDR1 WSHSY and CDR2 SAAADI. This CDR3 region has 14 residues. Trimming left V 0 bases short and J 13 bases short, with 13 bases between. Material for sequencing was naive CD4+ T cells sorted from blood. Regarding subset: CD45RA+ positively selected. This sequence joins TRBV10-2 and TRBJ1-6, with D unresolved. The sequence was obtained from a man aged 18 to 30 in good health. As DNA, the CDR3 is TGCGCCAGCAGTGAGTCGTATAGAGGGCGGCCCCTCCACTTT. This translates into CASSESYRGRPLHF.